The rows below give T cell receptor beta chains drawn from one sample of a study of T cells in Graves' hyperthyroidism and ophthalmopathy. Each CDR3 protein is one row after TCRdb ran MiXCR on the multiplex PCR reads. This sample carries 400,000 to 600,000 distinct CDR3 sequences, 20% of them seen once, and the ten largest clones take 26%. Sequencing was performed on blood. These receptors were obtained from a man younger than 35 with Graves' hyperthyroidism. CDR3s include the opening cysteine and the closing phenylalanine or tryptophan. The order of the fields is D gene, J gene, clone size, V gene, CDR3 DNA, CDR3 protein. A D gene is named only where the DNA matches it firmly. Expanded clones are given a class, and other clones once, few, many or no size at all.

D gene: -
J gene: TRBJ1-2
clone size: many
V gene: TRBV20-1
CDR3 DNA: TGCAGTATTGAGGAAACGGCTGACTATGGCTACACCTTC
CDR3 protein: CSIEETADYGYTF

D gene: -
J gene: TRBJ1-1
clone size: -
V gene: TRBV29-1
CDR3 DNA: TGCAGCGTACTTCCGACATGGGACACTGAAGCTTTCTTT
CDR3 protein: CSVLPTWDTEAFF

D gene: TRBD1
J gene: TRBJ1-2
clone size: many
V gene: TRBV6-5
CDR3 DNA: TGTGCCAGCAAGGGGGACAGCGTGAACTATGGCTACACCTTC
CDR3 protein: CASKGDSVNYGYTF

D gene: -
J gene: TRBJ2-7
clone size: many
V gene: TRBV20-1
CDR3 DNA: TGCAGTGCTTTCTTCTCCTACGAGCAGTACTTC
CDR3 protein: CSAFFSYEQYF

D gene: TRBD2
J gene: TRBJ2-3
clone size: -
V gene: TRBV12-3/TRBV12-4
CDR3 DNA: TGTGCCAGCAGTTTCTCGGGGGGAAGCACAGATACGCAGTATTTT
CDR3 protein: CASSFSGGSTDTQYF

D gene: -
J gene: TRBJ2-5
clone size: few
V gene: TRBV19
CDR3 DNA: TGTGCCAGTAGGAATCGGGAAGGAGAGACCCAGTACTTC
CDR3 protein: CASRNREGETQYF

D gene: -
J gene: TRBJ1-6
clone size: many
V gene: TRBV6-5
CDR3 DNA: TGTGCCAGCAGTTACTCGGGGGTCTGGTCACCCCTCCACTTT
CDR3 protein: CASSYSGVWSPLHF

D gene: TRBD1
J gene: TRBJ2-7
clone size: many
V gene: TRBV28
CDR3 DNA: TGTGCCAGCAGTGCCCCGGACAGGGGCGAGGGGTACTTC
CDR3 protein: CASSAPDRGEGYF

D gene: TRBD1
J gene: TRBJ2-5
clone size: -
V gene: TRBV4-1
CDR3 DNA: TGCGCCAGCAGCCAAGATGAGGCAGGGGGCTTGTGGGAGACCCAGTACTTC
CDR3 protein: CASSQDEAGGLWETQYF

D gene: TRBD1
J gene: TRBJ2-7
clone size: many
V gene: TRBV7-8
CDR3 DNA: TGTGCCAGCAGCTCGCCGGGACAGGGTTTCGAGCAGTACTTC
CDR3 protein: CASSSPGQGFEQYF

D gene: -
J gene: TRBJ2-5
clone size: few
V gene: TRBV11-2
CDR3 DNA: TGTGCCAGCAGCTCCCATGGCCCAGAACAAGAGACCCAGTACTTC
CDR3 protein: CASSSHGPEQETQYF

D gene: TRBD2
J gene: TRBJ2-5
clone size: -
V gene: TRBV6-5
CDR3 DNA: TGTGCCAGCAGTTACGTCGGGGGGGCTGACGAGACCCAGTACTTC
CDR3 protein: CASSYVGGADETQYF

D gene: -
J gene: TRBJ1-1
clone size: many
V gene: TRBV7-9
CDR3 DNA: TGTGCCAGCAGCCAAGGAGGCATGAACACTGAAGCTTTCTTT
CDR3 protein: CASSQGGMNTEAFF

D gene: -
J gene: TRBJ2-7
clone size: -
V gene: TRBV20-1
CDR3 DNA: TGCAGTGCTAGCCTACCGCAGGGGACACCGTTTTACGAGCAGTACTTC
CDR3 protein: CSASLPQGTPFYEQYF

D gene: -
J gene: TRBJ2-2
clone size: few
V gene: TRBV19
CDR3 DNA: TGTGCCAGTAGTATAACAGGGTCCGGGGAGCTGTTTTTT
CDR3 protein: CASSITGSGELFF

D gene: TRBD1
J gene: TRBJ1-2
clone size: many
V gene: TRBV7-9
CDR3 DNA: TGTGCCAGCAGGAACAGGGGAATGGATGGCTACACCTTC
CDR3 protein: CASRNRGMDGYTF

D gene: TRBD2
J gene: TRBJ2-7
clone size: -
V gene: TRBV3-1
CDR3 DNA: TGTGCCAGCAGCCAAGATCTAGGGACTAGCTACGAGCAGTACTTC
CDR3 protein: CASSQDLGTSYEQYF

D gene: -
J gene: TRBJ2-2
clone size: few
V gene: TRBV27
CDR3 DNA: TGTGCCAGCAGTTTATCGCGGCGGAGGACCGGGGAGCTGTTTTTT
CDR3 protein: CASSLSRRRTGELFF

D gene: -
J gene: TRBJ2-7
clone size: many
V gene: TRBV28
CDR3 DNA: TGTGCCAGCAGCTCCGGGACGTCAGCCTACGAGCAGTACTTC
CDR3 protein: CASSSGTSAYEQYF

D gene: -
J gene: TRBJ1-1
clone size: many
V gene: TRBV6-5
CDR3 DNA: TGTGCCAGCAGTTACTCACCGGGAGGTACTGAAGCTTTCTTT
CDR3 protein: CASSYSPGGTEAFF

D gene: -
J gene: TRBJ1-2
clone size: many
V gene: TRBV2
CDR3 DNA: TGTGCCAGCAGTCCGGGACCTCGCTATGGCTACACCTTC
CDR3 protein: CASSPGPRYGYTF

D gene: -
J gene: TRBJ2-7
clone size: many
V gene: TRBV28
CDR3 DNA: TGTGCCAGCAGTGGGGACATCTTACGGGTATACTACGAGCAGTACTTC
CDR3 protein: CASSGDILRVYYEQYF

D gene: -
J gene: TRBJ1-1
clone size: -
V gene: TRBV5-1
CDR3 DNA: TGCGCCAGCAGCTGGGGTGGACAGAACGGGCGGGCTTTCTTT
CDR3 protein: CASSWGGQNGRAFF

D gene: -
J gene: TRBJ1-4
clone size: many
V gene: TRBV11-2
CDR3 DNA: TGTGCCAGCAGCTTTGGGGCGGGACTGTTTTTT
CDR3 protein: CASSFGAGLFF

D gene: -
J gene: TRBJ2-2
clone size: many
V gene: TRBV11-3
CDR3 DNA: TGTGCCAGCAGCTCCCTAACGGCCACCGGGGAGCTGTTTTTT
CDR3 protein: CASSSLTATGELFF

D gene: TRBD1
J gene: TRBJ1-3
clone size: many
V gene: TRBV15
CDR3 DNA: TGTGCCACCAGCAGGGACAGGGGGCTCGGAAACACCATATATTTT
CDR3 protein: CATSRDRGLGNTIYF

D gene: -
J gene: TRBJ1-5
clone size: many
V gene: TRBV19
CDR3 DNA: TGTGCCAGTAGCCCCGGGACCCTGAGCAATCAGCCCCAGCATTTT
CDR3 protein: CASSPGTLSNQPQHF

D gene: TRBD1
J gene: TRBJ1-1
clone size: -
V gene: TRBV29-1
CDR3 DNA: TGCAAAGCTGGACAGGGGGCAAGGACTGAAGCTTTCTTT
CDR3 protein: CKAGQGARTEAFF

D gene: TRBD1
J gene: TRBJ1-2
clone size: many
V gene: TRBV20-1
CDR3 DNA: TGCAGTGCCCGCCCGGGACAGCTAAACTATGGCTACACCTTC
CDR3 protein: CSARPGQLNYGYTF

D gene: -
J gene: TRBJ1-3
clone size: many
V gene: TRBV28
CDR3 DNA: TGTGCCAGCAGTCCAAATCCCGTGGTGCCCCCTGGAAACACCATATATTTT
CDR3 protein: CASSPNPVVPPGNTIYF

D gene: -
J gene: TRBJ2-5
clone size: -
V gene: TRBV6-1
CDR3 DNA: TGTGCCAGCAGAAGCCGGGACACTCCTACGGAGACCCAGTACTTC
CDR3 protein: CASRSRDTPTETQYF

D gene: TRBD2
J gene: TRBJ2-7
clone size: -
V gene: TRBV11-2
CDR3 DNA: TGTGCCAGCAGCTCCCCCACTAGCGGGGGGGGACCCATCTACGAGCAGTACTTC
CDR3 protein: CASSSPTSGGGPIYEQYF

D gene: -
J gene: TRBJ2-2
clone size: many
V gene: TRBV6-2/TRBV6-3
CDR3 DNA: TGTGCCAGCAGCCCCCTGAGCGCGAACACCGGGGAGCTGTTTTTT
CDR3 protein: CASSPLSANTGELFF

D gene: -
J gene: TRBJ2-7
clone size: many
V gene: TRBV7-2
CDR3 DNA: TGTGCCAGCAGCATCCGGACATTGTCCGAGCAGTACTTC
CDR3 protein: CASSIRTLSEQYF

D gene: TRBD1
J gene: TRBJ1-2
clone size: many
V gene: TRBV27
CDR3 DNA: TGTGCCAGCAGTTTCCGCACAGGGGTTGGCTACACCTTC
CDR3 protein: CASSFRTGVGYTF

D gene: -
J gene: TRBJ2-4
clone size: many
V gene: TRBV5-1
CDR3 DNA: TGCGCCAGCAGTGCGCGGGTGGATTTTGGAAACATTCAGTACTTC
CDR3 protein: CASSARVDFGNIQYF

D gene: -
J gene: TRBJ1-2
clone size: many
V gene: TRBV12-3/TRBV12-4
CDR3 DNA: TGTGCCAGCAGTTTTTTTGGGACCCGGAGGCCCTATGGCTACACCTTC
CDR3 protein: CASSFFGTRRPYGYTF

D gene: -
J gene: TRBJ2-5
clone size: many
V gene: TRBV6-2/TRBV6-3
CDR3 DNA: TGTGCCAGCCGGTTAACACGGGAGACCCAGTACTTC
CDR3 protein: CASRLTRETQYF

D gene: TRBD2
J gene: TRBJ2-7
clone size: -
V gene: TRBV12-3/TRBV12-4
CDR3 DNA: TGTGCCAGCAGGCGCACGACTAGCTGGTTCTCCTACGAGCAGTACTTC
CDR3 protein: CASRRTTSWFSYEQYF

D gene: -
J gene: TRBJ1-6
clone size: few
V gene: TRBV28
CDR3 DNA: TGTGCCAGCAGCTCCCCGGTTATCTGTCCTAGCTCCTATAATTCACCCCTCCACTTT
CDR3 protein: CASSSPVICPSSYNSPLHF

D gene: -
J gene: TRBJ2-7
clone size: -
V gene: TRBV18
CDR3 DNA: TGTGCCAGCTCGCCAGGTGCGCTAGAAAACTCCTACGAGCAGTACTTC
CDR3 protein: CASSPGALENSYEQYF

D gene: TRBD2
J gene: TRBJ2-5
clone size: few
V gene: TRBV28
CDR3 DNA: TGTGCCAGCAGGGGACTAGCGGGAGGGGGAGAGACCCAGTACTTC
CDR3 protein: CASRGLAGGGETQYF

D gene: TRBD1
J gene: TRBJ2-2
clone size: few
V gene: TRBV20-1
CDR3 DNA: TGCAGTGCTAGGACAGGGGCTTTCACCGGGGATCTGTTTTTT
CDR3 protein: CSARTGAFTGDLFF

D gene: -
J gene: TRBJ1-2
clone size: many
V gene: TRBV12-3/TRBV12-4
CDR3 DNA: TGTGCCAGCAGTTTCCGTCCCGGGCAGGTGGGAACCTATGGCTACACCTTC
CDR3 protein: CASSFRPGQVGTYGYTF

D gene: TRBD2
J gene: TRBJ2-4
clone size: many
V gene: TRBV11-2
CDR3 DNA: TGTGCCAGCAGCTTAGATTCCCTAGCGGTGGGAGCCAAAAACATTCAGTACTTC
CDR3 protein: CASSLDSLAVGAKNIQYF

D gene: -
J gene: TRBJ1-5
clone size: few
V gene: TRBV24-1
CDR3 DNA: TGTGCCACCGTAGGGGTGCCCCAGCATTTT
CDR3 protein: CATVGVPQHF

D gene: -
J gene: TRBJ1-6
clone size: -
V gene: TRBV6-1
CDR3 DNA: TGTGCCACATCTTCCGGGGTCGGATCACCCCTCCACTTT
CDR3 protein: CATSSGVGSPLHF

D gene: -
J gene: TRBJ1-5
clone size: many
V gene: TRBV12-3/TRBV12-4
CDR3 DNA: TGTGCCAGCAGTGTGGGGTATCAGCCCCAGCATTTT
CDR3 protein: CASSVGYQPQHF

D gene: -
J gene: TRBJ1-2
clone size: many
V gene: TRBV28
CDR3 DNA: TGTGCCAGCAGTTTTCCGTTTTGGGTCCTCGTACCCCCCGGGCTACAAGGCTACACCTTC
CDR3 protein: CASSFPFWVLVPPGLQGYTF

D gene: -
J gene: TRBJ1-2
clone size: many
V gene: TRBV6-1
CDR3 DNA: TGTGCCAGCACCCAGCGGGGGGGCGGCTATGGCTACACCTTC
CDR3 protein: CASTQRGGGYGYTF

D gene: -
J gene: TRBJ2-5
clone size: once
V gene: TRBV12-3/TRBV12-4
CDR3 DNA: TGTGCCAGCAGTCAGCGTCGGGTGTGGGAGACCCAGTACTTC
CDR3 protein: CASSQRRVWETQYF

D gene: TRBD1
J gene: TRBJ1-2
clone size: -
V gene: TRBV6-2/TRBV6-3
CDR3 DNA: TGTGCCAGCATCCGGGCAGGGGGCTATGGCTACACCTTC
CDR3 protein: CASIRAGGYGYTF

D gene: -
J gene: TRBJ1-2
clone size: -
V gene: TRBV5-1
CDR3 DNA: TGCGCCAGCAGCCCGGACCCAGGGAGAGGTCTTTATGGCTACACCTTC
CDR3 protein: CASSPDPGRGLYGYTF

D gene: -
J gene: TRBJ1-1
clone size: many
V gene: TRBV20-1
CDR3 DNA: TGCAGTGCGAGAACCTTGGGGATGAACACTGAAGCTTTCTTT
CDR3 protein: CSARTLGMNTEAFF

D gene: -
J gene: TRBJ2-7
clone size: many
V gene: TRBV6-2/TRBV6-3
CDR3 DNA: TGTGCCAGCAGATACTCCCCCCCCAGGGGAGAGGTGCAGTACTTC
CDR3 protein: CASRYSPPRGEVQYF

D gene: -
J gene: TRBJ2-7
clone size: many
V gene: TRBV6-1
CDR3 DNA: TGTGCCAGCAGTGGGACTATCAGTTACGAGCAGTACTTC
CDR3 protein: CASSGTISYEQYF

D gene: -
J gene: TRBJ2-5
clone size: many
V gene: TRBV2
CDR3 DNA: TGTGCCAGCAAGGGTAGCGGAGCTTACCAAGAGACCCAGTACTTC
CDR3 protein: CASKGSGAYQETQYF

D gene: -
J gene: TRBJ1-1
clone size: -
V gene: TRBV13
CDR3 DNA: TGTGCCAGCAGCTTAGCTATAGGGGGGACTGAAGCTTTCTTT
CDR3 protein: CASSLAIGGTEAFF

D gene: -
J gene: TRBJ2-7
clone size: once
V gene: TRBV28
CDR3 DNA: TGTGCCAGCAGCCAATCAAACCTCGGGGAGCAGTACTTC
CDR3 protein: CASSQSNLGEQYF